The source of this T cell receptor (beta chain) is a study of T cell responses to AZD1222 COVID-19 vaccine. Note on this clone: Its specificity is not known.

V was cut by 0 bases and J by 0 bases, with 4 bases left in between. Germline CDR1 is SGHNT and CDR2 is YYREEE (reference sequence). This CDR3 spans 13 amino acids. Whole-study results and caveats: It should be noted that donors were predominantly white British and more often female, and clonal diversity was possibly underestimated.

Clones were read by immunoSEQ multiplex PCR, and TCRdb kept only the in-frame ones, dropping some. Of 86,000 or so clones detected, roughly nine tenths appear once; the ten largest clones hold around 3%. This receptor was obtained from an adult in good health. Here the sequenced sample was peripheral blood, taken on day 0 of AZD1222 vaccination. The chain employs TRBV5-4 and TRBJ2-7; D gene unclear. CDR3 coding DNA: TGTGCCAGCAGCTTGGGATACTCCTACGAGCAGTACTTC. Encoded protein: CASSLGYSYEQYF.